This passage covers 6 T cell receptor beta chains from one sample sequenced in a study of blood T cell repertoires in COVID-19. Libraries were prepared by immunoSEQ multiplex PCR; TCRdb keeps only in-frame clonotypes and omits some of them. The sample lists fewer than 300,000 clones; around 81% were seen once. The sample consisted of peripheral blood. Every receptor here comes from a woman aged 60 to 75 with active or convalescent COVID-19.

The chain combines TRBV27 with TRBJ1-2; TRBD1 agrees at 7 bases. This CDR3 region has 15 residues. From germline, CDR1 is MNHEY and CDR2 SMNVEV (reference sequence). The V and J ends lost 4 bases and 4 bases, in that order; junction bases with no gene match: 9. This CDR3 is CASSSYRGSGYGYTF. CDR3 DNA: TGTGCCAGCAGTTCTTACAGGGGTAGCGGCTATGGCTACACCTTC.

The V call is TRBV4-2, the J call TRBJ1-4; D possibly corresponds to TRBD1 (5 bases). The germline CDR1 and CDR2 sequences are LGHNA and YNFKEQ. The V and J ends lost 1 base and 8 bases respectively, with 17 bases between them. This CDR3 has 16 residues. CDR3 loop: CASSQGGGEGAEKLFF. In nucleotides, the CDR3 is TGTGCCAGCAGCCAAGGGGGGGGAGAAGGTGCAGAAAAACTGTTTTTT.

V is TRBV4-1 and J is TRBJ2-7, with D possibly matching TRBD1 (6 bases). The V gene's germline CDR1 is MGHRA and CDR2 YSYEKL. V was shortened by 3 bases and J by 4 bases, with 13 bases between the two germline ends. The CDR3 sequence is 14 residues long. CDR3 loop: CASSQDSWNYEQYF. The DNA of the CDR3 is TGCGCCAGCAGCCAGGACAGTTGGAATTACGAGCAGTACTTC.

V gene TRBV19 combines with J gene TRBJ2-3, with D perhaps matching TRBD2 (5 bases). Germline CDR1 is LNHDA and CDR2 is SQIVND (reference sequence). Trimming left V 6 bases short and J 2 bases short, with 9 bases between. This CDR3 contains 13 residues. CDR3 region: CASSGESTDTQYF. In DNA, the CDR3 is TGTGCCAGTAGCGGGGAGTCCACAGATACGCAGTATTTT.

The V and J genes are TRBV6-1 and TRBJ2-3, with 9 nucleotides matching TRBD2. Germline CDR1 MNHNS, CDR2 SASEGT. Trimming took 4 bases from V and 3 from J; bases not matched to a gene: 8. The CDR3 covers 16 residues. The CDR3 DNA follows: TGTGCCAGCAGTGTACACTTGGCGGGGGGGACAGATACGCAGTATTTT. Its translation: CASSVHLAGGTDTQYF.

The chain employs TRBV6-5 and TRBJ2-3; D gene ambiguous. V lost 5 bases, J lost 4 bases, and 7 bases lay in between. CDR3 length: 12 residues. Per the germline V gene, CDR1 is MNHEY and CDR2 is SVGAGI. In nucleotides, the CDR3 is TGTGCCAGCAGTAAATTAGCAGATACGCAGTATTTT. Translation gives CASSKLADTQYF.